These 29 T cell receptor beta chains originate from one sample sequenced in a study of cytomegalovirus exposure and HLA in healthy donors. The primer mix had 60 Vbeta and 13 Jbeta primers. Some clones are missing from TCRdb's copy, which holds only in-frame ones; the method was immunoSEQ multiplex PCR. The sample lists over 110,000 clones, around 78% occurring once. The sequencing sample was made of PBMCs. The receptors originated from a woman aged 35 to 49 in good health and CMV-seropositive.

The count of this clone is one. In DNA form, the CDR3 reads TGTGCCAGCAGCTTTACTAGCGGGATTGGCGAGCAGTACTTC. Its translation is CASSFTSGIGEQYF. This sequence joins TRBV7-8 and TRBJ2-5, with 10 positions matching TRBD2. The DNA end favors TRBJ2-7, so the J call may be wrong. Germline CDR1 reads SGHVS; CDR2 reads FQNEAQ. The length of the CDR3 is 14 residues.

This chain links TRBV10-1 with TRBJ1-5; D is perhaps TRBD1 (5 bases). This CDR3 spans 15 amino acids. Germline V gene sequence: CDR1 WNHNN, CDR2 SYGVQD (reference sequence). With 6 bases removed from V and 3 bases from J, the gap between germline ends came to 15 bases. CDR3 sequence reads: CASSLVSGDNQPQHF. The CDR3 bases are TGCGCCAGCAGCCTCGTCTCGGGGGACAATCAGCCCCAGCATTTT.

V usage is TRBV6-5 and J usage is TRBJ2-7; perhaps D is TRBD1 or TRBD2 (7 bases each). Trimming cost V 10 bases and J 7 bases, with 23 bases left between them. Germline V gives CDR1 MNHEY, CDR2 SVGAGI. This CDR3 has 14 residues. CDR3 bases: TGTGCCACCAGGGGGATGGGGGGGCGGGGAGAGCAGTACTTC. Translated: CATRGMGGRGEQYF.

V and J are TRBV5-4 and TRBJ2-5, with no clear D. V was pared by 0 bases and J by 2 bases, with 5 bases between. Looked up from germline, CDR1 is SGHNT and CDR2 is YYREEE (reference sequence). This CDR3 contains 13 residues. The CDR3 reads CASSLEQQETQYF. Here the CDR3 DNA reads TGTGCCAGCAGCTTGGAACAGCAAGAGACCCAGTACTTC.

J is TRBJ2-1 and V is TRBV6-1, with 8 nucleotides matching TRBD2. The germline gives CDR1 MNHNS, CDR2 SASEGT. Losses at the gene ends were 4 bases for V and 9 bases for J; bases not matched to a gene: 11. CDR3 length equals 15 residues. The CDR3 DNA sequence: TGTGCCAGCAGTGCCGCGGGAGGCTCCCAGGGTGAGCAGTTCTTC. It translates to CASSAAGGSQGEQFF.

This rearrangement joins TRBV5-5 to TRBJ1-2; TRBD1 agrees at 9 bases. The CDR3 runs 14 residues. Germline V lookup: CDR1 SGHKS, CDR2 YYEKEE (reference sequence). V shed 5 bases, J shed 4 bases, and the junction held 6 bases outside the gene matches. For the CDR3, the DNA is TGTGCCAGCAGGGCGGGACAGGGCATCTATGGCTACACCTTC. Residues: CASRAGQGIYGYTF.

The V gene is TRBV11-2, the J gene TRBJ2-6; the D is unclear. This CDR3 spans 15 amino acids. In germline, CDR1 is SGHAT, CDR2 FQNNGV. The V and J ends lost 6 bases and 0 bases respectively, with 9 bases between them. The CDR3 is CASSRAGSGANVLTF. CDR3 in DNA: TGTGCCAGCAGTCGAGCCGGCTCTGGGGCCAACGTCCTGACTTTC.

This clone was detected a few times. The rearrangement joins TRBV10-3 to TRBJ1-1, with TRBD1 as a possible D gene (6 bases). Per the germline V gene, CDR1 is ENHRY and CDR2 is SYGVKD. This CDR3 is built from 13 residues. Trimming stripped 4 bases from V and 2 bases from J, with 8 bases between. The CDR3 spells CAISGTVNTEAFF. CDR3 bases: TGTGCCATCAGTGGGACAGTCAACACTGAAGCTTTCTTT.

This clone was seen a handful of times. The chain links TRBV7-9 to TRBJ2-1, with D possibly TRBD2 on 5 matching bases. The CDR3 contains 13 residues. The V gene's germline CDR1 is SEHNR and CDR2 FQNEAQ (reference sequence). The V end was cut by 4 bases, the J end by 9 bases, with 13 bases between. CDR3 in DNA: TGTGCCAGCAGCTACGTAGGAGAGGGTGAGCAGTTCTTC. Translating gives CASSYVGEGEQFF.

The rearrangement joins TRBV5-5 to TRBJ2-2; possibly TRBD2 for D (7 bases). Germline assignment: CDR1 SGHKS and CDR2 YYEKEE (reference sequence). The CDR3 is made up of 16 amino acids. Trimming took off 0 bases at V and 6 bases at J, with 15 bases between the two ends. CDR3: CASSLVARGAAGELFF. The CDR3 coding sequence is TGTGCCAGCAGCTTGGTGGCTCGGGGGGCCGCCGGGGAGCTGTTTTTT.

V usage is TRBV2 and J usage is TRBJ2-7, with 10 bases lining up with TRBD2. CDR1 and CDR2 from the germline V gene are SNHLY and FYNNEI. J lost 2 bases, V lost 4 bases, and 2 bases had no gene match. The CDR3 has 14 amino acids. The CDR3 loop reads CASSVGLAAYEQYF. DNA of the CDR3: TGTGCCAGCAGTGTAGGACTAGCGGCCTACGAGCAGTACTTC.

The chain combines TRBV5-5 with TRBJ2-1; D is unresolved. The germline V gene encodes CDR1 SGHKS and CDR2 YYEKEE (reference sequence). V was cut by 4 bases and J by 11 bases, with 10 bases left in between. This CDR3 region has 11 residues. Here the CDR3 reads CASSPGVQQFF. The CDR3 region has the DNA TGTGCCAGCAGCCCAGGTGTCCAGCAGTTCTTC.

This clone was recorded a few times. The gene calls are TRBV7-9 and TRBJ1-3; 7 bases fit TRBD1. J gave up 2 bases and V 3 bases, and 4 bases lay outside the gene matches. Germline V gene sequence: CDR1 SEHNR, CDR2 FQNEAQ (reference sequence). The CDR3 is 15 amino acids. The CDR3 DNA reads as TGTGCCAGCAGCTTTAGTACAGGGGCTGGAAACACCATATATTTT. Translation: CASSFSTGAGNTIYF. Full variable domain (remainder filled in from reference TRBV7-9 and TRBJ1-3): DTGVSQNPRHKITKRGQNVTFRCDPISEHNRLYWYRQTLGQGPEFLTYFQNEAQLEKSRLLSDRFSAERPKGSFSTLEIQRTEQGDSAMYLCASSFSTGAGNTIYFGEGSWLTVV.

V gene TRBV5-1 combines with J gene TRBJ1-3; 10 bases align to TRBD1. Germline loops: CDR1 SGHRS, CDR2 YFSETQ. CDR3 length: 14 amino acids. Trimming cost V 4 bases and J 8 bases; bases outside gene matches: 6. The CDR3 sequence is CASSQVGTGDTIYF. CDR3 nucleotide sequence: TGCGCCAGCAGCCAAGTGGGGACAGGGGACACCATATATTTT.

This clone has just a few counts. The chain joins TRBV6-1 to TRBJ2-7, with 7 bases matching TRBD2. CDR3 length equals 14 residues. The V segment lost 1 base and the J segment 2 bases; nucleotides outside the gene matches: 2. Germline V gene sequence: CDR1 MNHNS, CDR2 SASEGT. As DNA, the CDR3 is TGTGCCAGCAGTGAAGGACTAGCCCCCTACGAGCAGTACTTC. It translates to CASSEGLAPYEQYF.

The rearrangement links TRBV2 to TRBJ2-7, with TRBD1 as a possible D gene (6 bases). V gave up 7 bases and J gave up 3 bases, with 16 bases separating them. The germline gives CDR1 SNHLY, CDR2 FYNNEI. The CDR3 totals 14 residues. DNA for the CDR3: TGTGCCAGCACCAAAGGGGGAGATCTCTACGAGCAGTACTTC. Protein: CASTKGGDLYEQYF.

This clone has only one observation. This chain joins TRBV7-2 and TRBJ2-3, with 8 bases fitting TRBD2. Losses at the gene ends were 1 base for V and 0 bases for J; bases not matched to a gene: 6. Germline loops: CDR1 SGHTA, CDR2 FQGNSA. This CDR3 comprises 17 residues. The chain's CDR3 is CASSLGWSGGSTDTQYF. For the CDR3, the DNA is TGTGCCAGCAGCTTAGGATGGAGCGGGGGAAGCACAGATACGCAGTATTTT.

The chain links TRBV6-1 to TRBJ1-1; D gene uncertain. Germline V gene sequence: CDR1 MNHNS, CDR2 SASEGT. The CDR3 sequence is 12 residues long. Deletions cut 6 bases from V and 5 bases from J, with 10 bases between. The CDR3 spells CASRRLKTEAFF. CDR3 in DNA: TGTGCCAGCAGACGACTTAAAACTGAAGCTTTCTTT.

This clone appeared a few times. CDR3 sequence (DNA): TGTGCCATCAGACAGGGACAGGTGGACGAGCAGTTCTTC. Translation: CAIRQGQVDEQFF. V gene TRBV10-3 combines with J gene TRBJ2-1; 8 bases are shared with TRBD1. CDR1 and CDR2 (germline): ENHRY, SYGVKD. The trim removed 6 bases at V and 10 bases at J, leaving 8 bases unmatched. This CDR3 spans 13 amino acids.

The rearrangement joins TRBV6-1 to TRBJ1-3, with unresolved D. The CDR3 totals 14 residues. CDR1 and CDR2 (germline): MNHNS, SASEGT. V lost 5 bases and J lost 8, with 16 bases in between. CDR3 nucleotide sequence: TGTGCCAGCAGTCCGGACGGGCTCGGGGACACCATATATTTT. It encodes CASSPDGLGDTIYF.

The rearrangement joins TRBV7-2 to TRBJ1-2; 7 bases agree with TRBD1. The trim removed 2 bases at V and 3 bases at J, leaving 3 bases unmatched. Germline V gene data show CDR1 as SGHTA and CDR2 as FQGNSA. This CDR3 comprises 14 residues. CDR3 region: CASSLTGDYYGYTF. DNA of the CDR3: TGTGCCAGCAGCTTAACAGGGGACTACTATGGCTACACCTTC. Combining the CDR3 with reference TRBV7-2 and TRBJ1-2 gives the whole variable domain GAGVSQSPSNKVTEKGKDVELRCDPISGHTALYWYRQSLGQGLEFLIYFQGNSAPDKSGLPSDRFSAERTGGSVSTLTIQRTQQEDSAVYLCASSLTGDYYGYTFGSGTRLTVV.

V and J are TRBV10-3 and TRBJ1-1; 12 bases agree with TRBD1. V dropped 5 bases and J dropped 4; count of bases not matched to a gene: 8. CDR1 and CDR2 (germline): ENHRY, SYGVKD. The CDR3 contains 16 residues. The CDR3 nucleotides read TGTGCCATCAGTACCGGGACAGGGGGCGGAAGCACTGAAGCTTTCTTT. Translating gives CAISTGTGGGSTEAFF.

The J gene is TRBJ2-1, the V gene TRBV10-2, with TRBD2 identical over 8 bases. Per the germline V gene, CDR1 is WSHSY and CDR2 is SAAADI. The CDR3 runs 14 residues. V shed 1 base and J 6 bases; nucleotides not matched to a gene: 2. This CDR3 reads CASSEYGRANEQFF. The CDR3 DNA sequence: TGCGCCAGCAGTGAGTACGGGAGGGCCAATGAGCAGTTCTTC.

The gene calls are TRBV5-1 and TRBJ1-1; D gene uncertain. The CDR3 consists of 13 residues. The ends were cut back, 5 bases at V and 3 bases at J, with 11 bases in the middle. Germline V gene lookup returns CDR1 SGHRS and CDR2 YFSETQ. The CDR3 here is CASRLREDTEAFF. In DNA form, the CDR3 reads TGCGCCAGCAGATTAAGGGAGGACACTGAAGCTTTCTTT. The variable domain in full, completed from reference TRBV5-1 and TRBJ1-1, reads KAGVTQTPRYLIKTRGQQVTLSCSPISGHRSVSWYQQTPGQGLQFLFEYFSETQRNKGNFPGRFSGRQFSNSRSEMNVSTLELGDSALYLCASRLREDTEAFFGQGTRLTVV.

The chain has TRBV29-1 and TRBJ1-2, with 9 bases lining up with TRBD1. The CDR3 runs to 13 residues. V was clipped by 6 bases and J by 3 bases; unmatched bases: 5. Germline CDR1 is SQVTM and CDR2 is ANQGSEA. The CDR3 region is CSVIDRGYYGYTF. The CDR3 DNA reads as TGCAGCGTCATCGACAGGGGGTACTATGGCTACACCTTC.

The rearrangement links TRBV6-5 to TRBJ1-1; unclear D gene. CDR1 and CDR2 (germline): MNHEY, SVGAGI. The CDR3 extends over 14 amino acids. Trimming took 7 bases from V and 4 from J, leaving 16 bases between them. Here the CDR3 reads CASNPHSLVTEAFF. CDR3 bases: TGTGCCAGCAATCCACACAGCTTAGTCACTGAAGCTTTCTTT.

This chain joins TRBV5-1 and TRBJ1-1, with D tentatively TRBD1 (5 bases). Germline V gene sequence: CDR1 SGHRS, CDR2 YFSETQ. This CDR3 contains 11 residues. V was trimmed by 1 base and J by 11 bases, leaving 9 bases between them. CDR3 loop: CASSLSGLAFF. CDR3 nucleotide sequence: TGCGCCAGCAGCTTGTCAGGGTTGGCTTTCTTT.

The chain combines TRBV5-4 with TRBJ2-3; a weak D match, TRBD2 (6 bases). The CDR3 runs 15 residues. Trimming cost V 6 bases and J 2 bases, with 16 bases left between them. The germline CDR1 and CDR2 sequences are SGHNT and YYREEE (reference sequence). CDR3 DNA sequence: TGTGCCAGCAACCCGGGCGGGACCTTCACAGATACGCAGTATTTT. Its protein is CASNPGGTFTDTQYF.

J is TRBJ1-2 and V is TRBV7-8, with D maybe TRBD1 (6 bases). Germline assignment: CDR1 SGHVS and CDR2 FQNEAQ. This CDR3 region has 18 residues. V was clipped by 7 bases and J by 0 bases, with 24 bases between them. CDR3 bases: TGTGCCAGCACCAAGGGGGACCCAGGGGCCAGGGCTAACTATGGCTACACCTTC. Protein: CASTKGDPGARANYGYTF. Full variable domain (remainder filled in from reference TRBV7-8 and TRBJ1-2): GAGVSQSPRYKVAKRGQDVALRCDPISGHVSLFWYQQALGQGPEFLTYFQNEAQLDKSGLPSDRFFAERPEGSVSTLKIQRTQQEDSAVYLCASTKGDPGARANYGYTFGSGTRLTVV.